The text below deals with one TCR beta chain. This sample stems from a study of T cell changes during pregnancy in multiple sclerosis. Repertoires were generated with immunoSEQ multiplex PCR, while TCRdb's copy carries only in-frame clones and drops some. Here the sample spans around 40,000 clones, about 90% being singletons. V shed 0 bases and J 2 bases; nucleotides not matched to a gene: 16. The germline V gene encodes CDR1 LGHNA and CDR2 YSLEER. This CDR3 comprises 20 residues. The material was CD4+ T cells from peripheral blood mononuclear cells, obtained before pregnancy. The chain employs TRBV4-3 and TRBJ2-3; 8 bases map to TRBD2. This clonotype originated in a female donor with multiple sclerosis, enrolled in a pregnancy study. CDR3 coding DNA: TGCGCCAGCAGCCAAGATTCCAGCGGGGGAGCCCAGGGCCTCACAGATACGCAGTATTTT. It codes for CASSQDSSGGAQGLTDTQYF.